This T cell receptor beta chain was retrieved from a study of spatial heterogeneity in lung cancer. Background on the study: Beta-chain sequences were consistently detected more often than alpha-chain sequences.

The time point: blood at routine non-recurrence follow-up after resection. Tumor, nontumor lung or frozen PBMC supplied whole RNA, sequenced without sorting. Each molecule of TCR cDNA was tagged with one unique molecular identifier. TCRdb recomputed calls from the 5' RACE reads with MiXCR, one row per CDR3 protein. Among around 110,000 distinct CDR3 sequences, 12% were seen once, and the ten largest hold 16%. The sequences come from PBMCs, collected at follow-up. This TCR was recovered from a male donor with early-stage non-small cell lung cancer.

CDR3 sequence (DNA): TGTGCCAGCAGCCCCCACCTGTATGGGTCACAAGAGACCCAGTACTTC. This translates into CASSPHLYGSQETQYF. This sequence joins TRBV7-2 and TRBJ2-5; D is unclear. Germline loops: CDR1 SGHTA, CDR2 FQGNSA. This CDR3 comprises 16 residues. Trimming left V 5 bases short and J 2 bases short, with 18 bases between. Using reference TRBV7-2 and TRBJ2-5 for the parts outside the CDR3, the full variable domain is GAGVSQSPSNKVTEKGKDVELRCDPISGHTALYWYRQSLGQGLEFLIYFQGNSAPDKSGLPSDRFSAERTGGSVSTLTIQRTQQEDSAVYLCASSPHLYGSQETQYFGPGTRLLVL.